What follows is one T cell receptor (beta chain) and its context. The target antigen is unknown. The record originates from a study of cytomegalovirus exposure and HLA in healthy donors. General study points: Reportedly, cytomegalovirus status was diagnosed with high sensitivity and specificity. In a later analysis, DRB1 alleles had the most associated TCRs; HLA-C alleles the fewest. HLA-A and HLA-B allele assignments for most subjects were reportedly predicted accurately using TCR beta sequences.

Both 60 Vbeta primers and 13 Jbeta primers went into the PCR. Data came from immunoSEQ multiplex PCR; TCRdb stores just in-frame clones and leaves some out. The sample records approximately 51,000 clones, around 80% being singletons. Germline CDR1 is SGHKS and CDR2 is YYEKEE (reference sequence). Trimming removed 1 base from V and 4 bases from J, with 8 bases in between. The CDR3 is 13 residues long. Sequencing input: PBMCs. The source of this sequence is a boy aged 5-17 years in good health and CMV-seropositive. The V and J genes are TRBV5-5 and TRBJ1-1; D is uncertain. CDR3: CASSLIGFTEAFF. DNA of the CDR3: TGTGCCAGCAGCTTGATCGGGTTCACTGAAGCTTTCTTT.